These 14 T cell receptor beta chains were sequenced from one sample in a study of T cell responses to AZD1222 COVID-19 vaccine. Profiled with immunoSEQ multiplex PCR; TCRdb holds only in-frame clones, not every one. The sample yields over 75,000 clones, roughly 88% seen once. Sample: peripheral blood, taken 28 days after the second AZD1222 dose. These receptors were obtained from an adult who received the AZD1222 COVID-19 vaccine.

The chain combines TRBV18 with TRBJ1-2; TRBD1 matches 9 bases. The V segment lost 3 bases and the J segment 2 bases; nucleotides outside the gene matches: 4. The CDR3 is 15 residues long. CDR1 is KGHSH, CDR2 LQKENI, per germline. In DNA form, the CDR3 reads TGTGCCAGCTCACCCCCCGGGACAGGGAACTATGGCTACACCTTC. It specifies CASSPPGTGNYGYTF.

This chain joins TRBV6-1 and TRBJ2-3; 9 bases match TRBD2. This CDR3 has 18 residues. CDR1 and CDR2 (germline): MNHNS, SASEGT. V dropped 2 bases and J dropped 6; count of bases not matched to a gene: 15. The CDR3 is CASSEPLAGWVMGDTQYF. DNA of the CDR3: TGTGCCAGCAGTGAACCCCTAGCGGGGTGGGTAATGGGGGATACGCAGTATTTT.

The CDR3 sequence: CASSQGGELFF. The CDR3 DNA reads as TGTGCCAGCAGCCAGGGCGGGGAGCTGTTTTTT. J is TRBJ2-2 and V is TRBV13; tentatively, D is TRBD1 (5 bases). Germline loops: CDR1 PRHDT, CDR2 FYEKMQ (reference sequence). The V and J ends lost 5 bases and 7 bases respectively, with 5 bases between them. The CDR3 length is 11 residues.

V is TRBV19 and J is TRBJ1-1, with TRBD1 matching 7 bases. Germline V gene sequence: CDR1 LNHDA, CDR2 SQIVND (reference sequence). The CDR3 is 13 residues long. J gave up 3 bases and V 11 bases, and 9 bases lay outside the gene matches. The CDR3 nucleotides read TGTGCCTCGAGTAGGGGGCGACACACTGAAGCTTTCTTT. This sequence encodes CASSRGRHTEAFF.

This chain links TRBV2 with TRBJ1-1; TRBD1 is a possible D gene (6 bases). CDR1 is SNHLY and CDR2 is FYNNEI in the germline V gene. Trimming removed 4 bases at V and 0 bases at J, with 9 bases between. The CDR3 spans 14 residues. The DNA of the CDR3 is TGTGCCAGCAGTGTCTACAGGGTGAACACTGAAGCTTTCTTT. It codes for CASSVYRVNTEAFF.

Worth noting for this clone: The junction departs from the called germline gene at one end, perhaps through a read error. In the same sample, other DNA sequences code for this CDR3. The chain recombines TRBV28 with TRBJ1-6, with D perhaps matching TRBD1 (6 bases). Germline lookup yields CDR1 MDHEN and CDR2 SYDVKM. This CDR3 is 14 amino acids long. DNA of the CDR3: TGTGCCAGCAGTTTATCAGGGGTAGGTTCACCCCTCCATTTT. Its translation is CASSLSGVGSPLHF.

The chain recombines TRBV12-3 or TRBV12-4 with TRBJ1-3; a possible D gene is TRBD1 (6 bases). The CDR3 runs to 12 residues. V lost 5 bases to trimming and J lost 7 bases, with 9 bases between them. CDR3 nucleotides: TGTGCCAGCAGTCCAGGGGTGAACACCATATATTTT. Translating gives CASSPGVNTIYF.

The CDR3 region has the DNA TGTGCCAGCAGCGGGGGACTGGGGTTGGGGTCCTACGAGCAGTACTTC. Amino acid sequence: CASSGGLGLGSYEQYF. The chain recombines TRBV5-4 with TRBJ2-7; possibly TRBD2 for D (6 bases). CDR1 is SGHNT and CDR2 is YYREEE in the germline V gene (reference sequence). This CDR3 comprises 16 residues. V lost 4 bases and J 1 base, leaving 18 bases between the germline ends.

The chain couples TRBV3-1 (or the pseudogene TRBV3-2) to TRBJ1-6; D call uncertain. CDR3 length equals 12 residues. CDR1 LGHDT and CDR2 YNNKEL come from the germline V gene (reference sequence). The ends were cut back, 4 bases at V and 7 bases at J, with 5 bases in the middle. CDR3 nucleotide sequence: TGTGCCAGCAGCCCACCAAATTCACCCCTCCACTTT. Its translation: CASSPPNSPLHF.

J is TRBJ2-1 and V is TRBV19; D unclear. The germline gives CDR1 LNHDA, CDR2 SQIVND (reference sequence). V was clipped by 6 bases and J by 4 bases, with 10 bases between them. The CDR3 spans 13 residues. The CDR3 region is CASRAVGYNEQFF. As DNA, the CDR3 is TGTGCCAGTAGGGCAGTAGGGTACAATGAGCAGTTCTTC.

The rearrangement links TRBV12-3 or TRBV12-4 to TRBJ1-2; D might be TRBD1 (5 bases). The V and J ends lost 4 bases and 2 bases respectively, with 5 bases between them. This CDR3 contains 12 residues. The CDR3 DNA reads TGTGCCAGCAGTTCAGGGAACTATGGCTACACCTTC. It specifies CASSSGNYGYTF.

The rearrangement uses TRBV14 and TRBJ2-1; D is perhaps TRBD1 (6 bases). Germline CDR1 reads SGHDN; CDR2 reads FVKESK. The CDR3 covers 15 residues. V was trimmed by 0 bases and J by 5 bases, leaving 11 bases between them. The CDR3 DNA reads as TGTGCCAGCAGCCAAGAAGTTGCAGGGGACAATGAGCAGTTCTTC. Its protein is CASSQEVAGDNEQFF.

The chain recombines TRBV6-5 with TRBJ1-1; TRBD1 might be the D (5 bases). The ends were cut back, 0 bases at V and 5 bases at J, with 13 bases in the middle. Germline V gene lookup returns CDR1 MNHEY and CDR2 SVGAGI. The CDR3 spans 15 residues. The DNA for the CDR3 is TGTGCCAGCAGTTACTCGAGTCGGGGGAAGACTGAAGCTTTCTTT. It codes for CASSYSSRGKTEAFF.

The genes are TRBV29-1 and TRBJ2-7; TRBD2 aligns across 13 bases. Germline V gene lookup returns CDR1 SQVTM and CDR2 ANQGSEA. V shed 6 bases and J 3 bases; nucleotides not matched to a gene: 14. The CDR3 totals 17 residues. This CDR3 is CSVYTSGGARRGYEQYF. CDR3 in DNA: TGCAGCGTGTACACTAGCGGGGGGGCACGGAGGGGCTACGAGCAGTACTTC.